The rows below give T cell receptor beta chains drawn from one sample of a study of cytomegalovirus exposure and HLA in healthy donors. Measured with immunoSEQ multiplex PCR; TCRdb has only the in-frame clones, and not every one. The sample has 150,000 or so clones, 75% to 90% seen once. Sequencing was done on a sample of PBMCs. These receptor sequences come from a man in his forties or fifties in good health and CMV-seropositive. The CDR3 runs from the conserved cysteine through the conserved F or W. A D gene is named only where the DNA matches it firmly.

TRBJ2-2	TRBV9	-	TGTGCCAGCAGCCCCGAAGGTCCCAGGGGTGCCGGGGAGCTGTTTTTT	CASSPEGPRGAGELFF
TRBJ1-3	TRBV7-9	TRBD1	TGTGCCAGAGGGGGACAGGAGGGAAACACCATATATTTT	CARGGQEGNTIYF
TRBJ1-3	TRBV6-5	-	TGTGCCAGCATGCAGGGGGGAAACACCATATATTTT	CASMQGGNTIYF
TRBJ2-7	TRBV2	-	TGTGCCAGCAGTCGTCGGGTCGACCCGGGCGAGCAGTACTTC	CASSRRVDPGEQYF
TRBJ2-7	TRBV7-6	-	TGTGCCAGCAGCTTAGAGGACGGCCGGAGGTACGAGCAGTACTTC	CASSLEDGRRYEQYF
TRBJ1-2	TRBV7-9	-	TGTGCCAGCAGTGACAGTAACTATGGCTACACCTTC	CASSDSNYGYTF
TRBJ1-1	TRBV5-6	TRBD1	TGTGCCAGCAGCATAGACAGGGGAGAAGCTTTCTTT	CASSIDRGEAFF
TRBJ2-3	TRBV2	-	TGTGCCAGCAGTGACTCCGGGAGAAGAACAGATACGCAGTATTTT	CASSDSGRRTDTQYF
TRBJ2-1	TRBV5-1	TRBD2	TGCGCCAGCAGTCTGGGAGGGGCTAGCACGGATGAGCAGTTCTTC	CASSLGGASTDEQFF
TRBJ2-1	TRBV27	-	TGTGCCAGCAGTTTAGGGCCAGACATCGGGGCCTACAATGAGCAGTTCTTC	CASSLGPDIGAYNEQFF
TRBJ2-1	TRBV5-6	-	TGTGCCAGCAGCGCAGACAATGAGCAGTTCTTC	CASSADNEQFF
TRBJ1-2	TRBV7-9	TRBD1	TGTGCCAGCAGCCACATCACGACAGGGAACTATGGCTACACCTTC	CASSHITTGNYGYTF
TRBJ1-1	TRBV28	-	TGTGCCAGCAGCCCGTGGACCGGGAGTGGGGGGGCTTTCTTT	CASSPWTGSGGAFF
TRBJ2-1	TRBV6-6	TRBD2	TGTGCCAGCAGTGGGACTAGCGGGAGGAATGAGCAGTTCTTC	CASSGTSGRNEQFF
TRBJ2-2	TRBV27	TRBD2	TGTGCCAGCAGTTTATTGCGGGAGATCACCGGGGAGCTGTTTTTT	CASSLLREITGELFF
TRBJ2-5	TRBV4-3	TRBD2	TGCGCCAGCAGCCAAGATGGGAGGGGTCGAGAGACCCAGTACTTC	CASSQDGRGRETQYF